This T cell receptor beta chain was profiled in a study of T-cell memory formation after mild COVID-19. Study-wide results and limits: Researchers found some responding clones in pre-infection memory, a sign that cross-reactive memory joined. What remained unconfirmed was the SARS-CoV-2 specificity of second-wave clones peaking on day 37.

This clonotype was seen repeatedly, ten times or more. The antigen remains undetermined. A 5'RACE reaction primed in the constant segment made cDNA libraries of TCR alpha and TCR beta, and these carried sample barcodes and UMIs. MiXCR, run by TCRdb on the 5' RACE reads, gives a single entry per CDR3 protein. The sample holds 350,000 to 500,000 distinct CDR3 sequences, approximately 19% seen once. Trimming shortened V by 6 bases and J by 5 bases, and 12 bases separated the two germline ends. CDR1 and CDR2 (germline): WNHNN, SYGVQD (reference sequence). The CDR3 is made up of 13 amino acids. The receptor's source is a man aged 18 to 30 who had mild COVID-19 (a few samples of this study predate the infection). Cell type and time point are not known. The chain links TRBV10-1 to TRBJ2-3; the D call may be TRBD1 or TRBD2 (6 bases each). The sample comprised PBMCs or a T cell subset sorted from them (not recorded which). Here the CDR3 DNA reads TGCGCCAGCAGCGGGGGCCCTCGAGATACGCAGTATTTT. Its protein is CASSGGPRDTQYF.